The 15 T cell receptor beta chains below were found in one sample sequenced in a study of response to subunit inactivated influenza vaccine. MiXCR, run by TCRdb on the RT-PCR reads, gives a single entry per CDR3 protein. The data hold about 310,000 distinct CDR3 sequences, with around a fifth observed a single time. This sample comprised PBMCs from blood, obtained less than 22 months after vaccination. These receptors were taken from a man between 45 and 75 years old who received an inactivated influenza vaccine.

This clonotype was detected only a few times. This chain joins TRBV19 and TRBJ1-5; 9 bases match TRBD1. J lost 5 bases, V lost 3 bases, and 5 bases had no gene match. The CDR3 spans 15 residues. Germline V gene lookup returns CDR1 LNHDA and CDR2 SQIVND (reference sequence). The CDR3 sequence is CASSIGTGTYQPQHF. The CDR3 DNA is TGTGCCAGTAGTATCGGGACAGGGACTTATCAGCCCCAGCATTTT.

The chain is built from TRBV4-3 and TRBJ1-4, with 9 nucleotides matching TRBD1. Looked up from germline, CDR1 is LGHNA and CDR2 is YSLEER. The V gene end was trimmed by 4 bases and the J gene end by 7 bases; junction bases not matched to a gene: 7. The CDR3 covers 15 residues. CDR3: CASSPGDRVVEKLFF. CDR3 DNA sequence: TGCGCCAGCAGCCCGGGGGACAGGGTGGTTGAAAAACTGTTTTTT.

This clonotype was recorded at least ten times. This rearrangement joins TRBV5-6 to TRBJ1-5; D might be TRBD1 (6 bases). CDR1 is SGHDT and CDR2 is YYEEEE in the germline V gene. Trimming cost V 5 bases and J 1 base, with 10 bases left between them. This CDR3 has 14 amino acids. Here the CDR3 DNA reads TGTGCCAGCAGGAGGCAGGGGAGCAATCAGCCCCAGCATTTT. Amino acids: CASRRQGSNQPQHF.

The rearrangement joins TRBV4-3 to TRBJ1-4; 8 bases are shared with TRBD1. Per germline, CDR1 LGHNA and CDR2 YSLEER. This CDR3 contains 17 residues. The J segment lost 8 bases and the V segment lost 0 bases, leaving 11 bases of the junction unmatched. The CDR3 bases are TGCGCCAGCAGCCAAGATAGGGCAGGGGGCGGCCGCGAAAAACTGTTTTTT. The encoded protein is CASSQDRAGGGREKLFF.

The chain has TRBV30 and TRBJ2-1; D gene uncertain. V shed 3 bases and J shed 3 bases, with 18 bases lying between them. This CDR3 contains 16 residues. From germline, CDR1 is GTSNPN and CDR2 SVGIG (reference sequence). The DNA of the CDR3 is TGTGCCTGGAGAAGGGCTACCGACCGACACTACAATGAGCAGTTCTTC. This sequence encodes CAWRRATDRHYNEQFF.

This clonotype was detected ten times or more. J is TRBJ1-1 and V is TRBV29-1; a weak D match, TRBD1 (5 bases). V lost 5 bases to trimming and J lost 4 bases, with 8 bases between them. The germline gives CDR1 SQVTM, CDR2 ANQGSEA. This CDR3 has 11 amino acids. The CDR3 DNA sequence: TGCAGCGTTTCGGGGGGCACTGAAGCTTTCTTT. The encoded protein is CSVSGGTEAFF.

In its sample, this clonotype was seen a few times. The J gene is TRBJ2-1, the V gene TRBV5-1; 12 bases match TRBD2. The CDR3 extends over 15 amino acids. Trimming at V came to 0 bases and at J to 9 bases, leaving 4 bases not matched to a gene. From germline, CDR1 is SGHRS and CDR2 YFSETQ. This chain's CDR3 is CASSLGTSGIFEQFF. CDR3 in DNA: TGCGCCAGCAGCTTGGGGACTAGCGGGATTTTTGAGCAGTTCTTC.

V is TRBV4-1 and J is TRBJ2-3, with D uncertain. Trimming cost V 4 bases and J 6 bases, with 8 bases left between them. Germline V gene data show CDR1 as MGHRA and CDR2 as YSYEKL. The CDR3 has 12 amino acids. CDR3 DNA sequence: TGCGCCAGCAGCCGGCCTCTTGATACGCAGTATTTT. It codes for CASSRPLDTQYF.

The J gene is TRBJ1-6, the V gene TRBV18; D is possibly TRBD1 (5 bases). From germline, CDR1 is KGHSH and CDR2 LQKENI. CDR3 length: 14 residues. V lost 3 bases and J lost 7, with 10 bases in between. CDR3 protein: CASSPGGWNSPLHF. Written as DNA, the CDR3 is TGTGCCAGCTCACCGGGGGGGTGGAATTCACCCCTCCACTTT. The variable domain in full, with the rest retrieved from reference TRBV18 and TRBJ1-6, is NAGVMQNPRHLVRRRGQEARLRCSPMKGHSHVYWYRQLPEEGLKFMVYLQKENIIDESGMPKERFSAEFPKEGPSILRIQQVVRGDSAAYFCASSPGGWNSPLHFGNGTRLTVT.

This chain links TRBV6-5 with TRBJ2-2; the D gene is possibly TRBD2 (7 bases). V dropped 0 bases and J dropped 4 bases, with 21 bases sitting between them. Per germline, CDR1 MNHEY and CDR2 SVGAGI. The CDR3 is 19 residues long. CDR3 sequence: CASSYSGAGSGVLTGELFF. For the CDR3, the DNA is TGTGCCAGCAGTTACTCGGGGGCGGGAAGCGGGGTGCTCACCGGGGAGCTGTTTTTT.

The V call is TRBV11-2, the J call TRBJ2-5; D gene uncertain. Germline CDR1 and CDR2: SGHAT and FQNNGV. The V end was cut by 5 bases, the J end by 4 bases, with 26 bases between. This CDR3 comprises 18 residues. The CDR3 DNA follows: TGTGCCAGCAGCACCACCTTCAACCTTGGGGTTTCGGGAGAGACCCAGTACTTC. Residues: CASSTTFNLGVSGETQYF.

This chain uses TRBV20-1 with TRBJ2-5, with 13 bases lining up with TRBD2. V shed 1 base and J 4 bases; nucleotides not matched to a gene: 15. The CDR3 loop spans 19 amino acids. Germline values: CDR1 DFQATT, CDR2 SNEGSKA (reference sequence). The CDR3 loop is CSARGATWTSGRRRETQYF. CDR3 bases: TGCAGTGCTAGAGGCGCCACCTGGACTAGCGGGAGACGGAGAGAGACCCAGTACTTC.

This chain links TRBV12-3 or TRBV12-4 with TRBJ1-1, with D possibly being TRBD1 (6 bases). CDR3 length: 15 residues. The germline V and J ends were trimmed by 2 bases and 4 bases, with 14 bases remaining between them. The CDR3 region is CASSLRGARITEAFF. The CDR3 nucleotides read TGTGCCAGCAGTTTACGGGGGGCGCGAATCACTGAAGCTTTCTTT.

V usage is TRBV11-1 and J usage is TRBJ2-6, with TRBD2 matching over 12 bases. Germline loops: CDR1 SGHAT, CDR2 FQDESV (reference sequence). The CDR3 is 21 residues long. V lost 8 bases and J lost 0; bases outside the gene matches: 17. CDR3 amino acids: CASRILRTSGTPISGANVLTF. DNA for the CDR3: TGTGCCAGCCGCATCCTACGGACTAGCGGGACGCCAATCTCTGGGGCCAACGTCCTGACTTTC.

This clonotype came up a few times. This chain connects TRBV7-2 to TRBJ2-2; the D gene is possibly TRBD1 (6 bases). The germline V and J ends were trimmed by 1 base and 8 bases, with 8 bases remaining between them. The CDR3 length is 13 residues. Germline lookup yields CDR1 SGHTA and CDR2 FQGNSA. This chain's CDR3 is CASSLDRVGELFF. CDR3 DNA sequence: TGTGCCAGCAGCTTAGACAGGGTTGGGGAGCTGTTTTTT.